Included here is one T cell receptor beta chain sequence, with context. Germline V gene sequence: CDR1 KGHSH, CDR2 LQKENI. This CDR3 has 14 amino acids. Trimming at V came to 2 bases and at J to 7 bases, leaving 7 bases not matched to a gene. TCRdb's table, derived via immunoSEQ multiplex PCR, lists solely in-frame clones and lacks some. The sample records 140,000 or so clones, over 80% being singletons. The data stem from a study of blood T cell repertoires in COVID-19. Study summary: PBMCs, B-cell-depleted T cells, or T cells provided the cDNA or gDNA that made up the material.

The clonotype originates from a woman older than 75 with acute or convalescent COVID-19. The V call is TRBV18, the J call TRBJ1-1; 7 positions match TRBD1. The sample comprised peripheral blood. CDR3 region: CASSPGQVGIEAFF. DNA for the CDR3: TGTGCCAGCTCACCAGGACAGGTGGGGATTGAAGCTTTCTTT.